One and the same sample provided the 29 T cell receptor beta chains below, sequenced in a study of OX40 agonist ivuxolimab in advanced cancers. The method was immunoSEQ multiplex PCR; TCRdb's version includes in-frame clones alone and lacks a portion of them. The repertoire holds tens of thousands of clones, with about 80% as singletons. The input for sequencing was CD4+ or CD8+ T cells sorted from blood, taken in a trial of the OX40 agonist ivuxolimab. These receptors originate from an adult with an advanced solid tumor such as melanoma, head and neck, liver or kidney cancer.

J is TRBJ2-4 and V is TRBV6-6, with D unresolved. Looked up from germline, CDR1 is MNHNY and CDR2 is SVGAGI (reference sequence). The V end lost 0 bases, the J end lost 1 base, and 7 bases lay between the germline ends. The CDR3 totals 15 residues. The CDR3 bases are TGTGCCAGCAGTTACTCGGTGGGGGCCAAAAACATTCAGTACTTC. Translation: CASSYSVGAKNIQYF.

The chain carries TRBV2 and TRBJ2-1; no firm D call. Trimming stripped 4 bases from V and 4 bases from J, with 8 bases between. Germline lookup yields CDR1 SNHLY and CDR2 FYNNEI. This CDR3 has 13 amino acids. Here the CDR3 DNA reads TGTGCCAGCAGTGGACTGAATTACAATGAGCAGTTCTTC. Protein: CASSGLNYNEQFF.

Notes on this clone: Other DNA sequences of this sample code for an identical CDR3. This chain joins TRBV12-5 and TRBJ1-5, with D unresolved. The germline V gene encodes CDR1 LGHNT and CDR2 FRNRAP. V was pared by 1 base and J by 5 bases, with 6 bases between. The CDR3 is made up of 13 amino acids. The CDR3 loop reads CASGLELDQPQHF. CDR3 bases: TGTGCTAGTGGTTTGGAACTGGATCAGCCCCAGCATTTT.

The chain carries TRBV6-6 and TRBJ2-3; the match to TRBD2 covers 10 bases. This CDR3 spans 16 amino acids. Trimming cost V 6 bases and J 3 bases; bases outside gene matches: 9. Germline V gene lookup returns CDR1 MNHNY and CDR2 SVGAGI (reference sequence). Written as DNA, the CDR3 is TGTGCCAGCAGACCAACCGCACTAGCGGGGACAGATACGCAGTATTTT. This translates into CASRPTALAGTDTQYF.

CDR3 sequence (DNA): TGTGCCAGCAGTTTACCGACCGTTAACTACGAGCAGTACTTC. It specifies CASSLPTVNYEQYF. The genes are TRBV28 and TRBJ2-5; no clear D gene. The J call may be wrong; the DNA end is better matched by TRBJ2-7. The CDR3 is 14 amino acids. Germline V gene lookup returns CDR1 MDHEN and CDR2 SYDVKM.

This chain links TRBV21-1 with TRBJ1-5. TRBV21-1 corresponds to a pseudogene. The length of the CDR3 is 18 residues. As DNA, the CDR3 is TGTGCCAGCAGCAAAGAGCTGTGGGACGGTGATAGCAATCAGCCCCAGCATTTT. It yields the protein CASSKELWDGDSNQPQHF.

This CDR3 reads CASSLAAGGRETQYF. The DNA for the CDR3 is TGTGCCAGCAGCTTAGCAGCGGGGGGGAGAGAGACCCAGTACTTC. The rearrangement uses TRBV13 and TRBJ2-5, with 10 bases matching TRBD2. This CDR3 contains 15 residues. V lost 1 base, J lost 4 bases, and 3 bases stayed unmatched. Germline V gene lookup returns CDR1 PRHDT and CDR2 FYEKMQ (reference sequence).

This clone has a handful of counts. The chain combines TRBV4-2 with TRBJ1-1; D is unresolved. V gave up 0 bases and J gave up 6 bases, with 14 bases separating them. Germline loops: CDR1 LGHNA, CDR2 YNFKEQ. CDR3 size: 15 residues. The CDR3 loop is CASSQEITVMPEAFF. The DNA for the CDR3 is TGTGCCAGCAGCCAAGAGATCACCGTGATGCCTGAAGCTTTCTTT.

The chain employs TRBV5-1 and TRBJ2-5; 14 bases map to TRBD2. The V gene end was trimmed by 3 bases and the J gene end by 5 bases; junction bases not matched to a gene: 3. Looked up from germline, CDR1 is SGHRS and CDR2 is YFSETQ. CDR3 size: 15 residues. The CDR3 loop is CASSSGLAGVETQYF. The CDR3 DNA sequence: TGCGCCAGCAGCTCGGGACTAGCGGGGGTTGAGACCCAGTACTTC.

The chain joins TRBV2 to TRBJ2-5, with D perhaps matching TRBD2 (5 bases). Trimming took 4 bases from V and 2 from J, leaving 11 bases between them. Germline V gene sequence: CDR1 SNHLY, CDR2 FYNNEI. The CDR3 has 14 residues. CDR3 region: CASSGPGIQETQYF. The DNA for the CDR3 is TGTGCCAGCAGTGGCCCGGGAATACAAGAGACCCAGTACTTC.

The rearrangement joins TRBV27 to TRBJ1-2; 8 bases align to TRBD1. The CDR3 covers 13 residues. The germline CDR1 and CDR2 sequences are MNHEY and SMNVEV (reference sequence). The V and J ends lost 6 bases and 7 bases, in that order; junction bases with no gene match: 7. Here the CDR3 reads CASSPQGAGGYTF. The CDR3, as DNA: TGTGCCAGCAGCCCCCAGGGGGCGGGTGGCTACACCTTC.

The rearrangement links TRBV19 to TRBJ1-5, with TRBD1 matching 8 bases. V gave up 5 bases and J gave up 4 bases; unmatched junction bases: 7. This CDR3 spans 15 amino acids. Looked up from germline, CDR1 is LNHDA and CDR2 is SQIVND (reference sequence). Written as DNA, the CDR3 is TGTGCCAGTAGTCTAACAGGGGGAGGGAATCAGCCCCAGCATTTT. Translated, it gives CASSLTGGGNQPQHF.

The V gene is TRBV5-6, the J gene TRBJ2-1; D uncertain. Trimming removed 1 base at V and 0 bases at J, with 8 bases between. Looked up from germline, CDR1 is SGHDT and CDR2 is YYEEEE. The CDR3 is made up of 15 amino acids. The chain's CDR3 is CASSLSPSSYNEQFF. The CDR3 DNA sequence: TGTGCCAGCAGCTTGAGCCCGAGCTCCTACAATGAGCAGTTCTTC.

This chain joins TRBV7-4 and TRBJ1-1, with 11 bases lining up with TRBD1. The trim removed 6 bases at V and 5 bases at J, leaving 8 bases unmatched. CDR1 is SGHVT, CDR2 SQSDAQ, per germline. CDR3 size: 15 residues. In DNA form, the CDR3 reads TGTGCCAGCAGGGGGACAGGGGGTAGTCTTACTGAAGCTTTCTTT. It specifies CASRGTGGSLTEAFF.

This clone has only a few counts. The rearrangement joins TRBV7-9 to TRBJ1-6, with D unclear. There are 15 residues in the CDR3. The V and J ends lost 5 bases and 0 bases respectively, with 8 bases between them. Germline CDR1 is SEHNR and CDR2 is FQNEAQ (reference sequence). The CDR3 here is CASSRGSSYNSPLHF. CDR3 DNA sequence: TGTGCCAGCAGCCGAGGGAGCTCCTATAATTCACCCCTCCACTTT.

The V and J genes are TRBV2 and TRBJ1-2; 7 bases align to TRBD1. The CDR3 has 17 residues. Per the germline V gene, CDR1 is SNHLY and CDR2 is FYNNEI. With 3 bases clipped from V and 2 bases from J, the junction kept 12 bases outside the gene matches. The CDR3 coding sequence is TGTGCCAGCAGTGACCAGACCGACAGGGTTTCGAACTATGGCTACACCTTC. Encoded protein: CASSDQTDRVSNYGYTF.

The CDR3 DNA reads TGTGCCAGCAAAGCGGTCGGGACACTGAACACTGAAGCTTTCTTT. Amino acids: CASKAVGTLNTEAFF. The chain links TRBV28 to TRBJ1-1; weak D call: TRBD1 (6 bases). Trimming stripped 7 bases from V and 0 bases from J, with 15 bases between. The CDR3 length is 15 residues. Per the germline V gene, CDR1 is MDHEN and CDR2 is SYDVKM.

This chain links TRBV2 with TRBJ1-1, with D possibly TRBD1 on 6 matching bases. Trimming removed 5 bases from V and 6 bases from J, with 13 bases in between. This CDR3 contains 13 residues. Looked up from germline, CDR1 is SNHLY and CDR2 is FYNNEI. The CDR3: CASSPLRGPEAFF. The CDR3, as DNA: TGTGCCAGCAGTCCACTCCGGGGGCCTGAAGCTTTCTTT.

The V gene is TRBV4-2, the J gene TRBJ1-5; D not certain. The V end was cut by 3 bases, the J end by 11 bases, with 11 bases between. The CDR3 loop spans 12 amino acids. Per the germline V gene, CDR1 is LGHNA and CDR2 is YNFKEQ. The CDR3 DNA reads TGTGCCAGCAGCCAGGAAGAGGTGGCCCAGCATTTT. It specifies CASSQEEVAQHF.

This sequence joins TRBV6-1 and TRBJ2-3, with TRBD1 matching over 8 bases. The CDR3 runs to 18 residues. Losses at the gene ends were 0 bases for V and 3 bases for J; bases not matched to a gene: 11. CDR1 and CDR2 (germline): MNHNS, SASEGT. Written as DNA, the CDR3 is TGTGCCAGCAGTGAAGCTGGGCAGGGGGCGTCCCGGACAGATACGCAGTATTTT. It translates to CASSEAGQGASRTDTQYF.

V usage is TRBV29-1 and J usage is TRBJ1-2; tentatively, D is TRBD1 (6 bases). The CDR3 length is 13 residues. Germline loops: CDR1 SQVTM, CDR2 ANQGSEA. V was clipped by 6 bases and J by 7 bases, with 18 bases between them. The DNA of the CDR3 is TGCAGCGTCCAGACAGGCTTAATGGGTGGCTACACCTTC. It specifies CSVQTGLMGGYTF.

The J gene is TRBJ2-6, the V gene TRBV2; 7 nucleotides line up with TRBD1. Per germline, CDR1 SNHLY and CDR2 FYNNEI. This CDR3 region has 16 residues. The J segment lost 1 base and the V segment lost 3 bases, leaving 3 bases of the junction unmatched. The CDR3 sequence: CASSERTGSGANVLTF. CDR3 bases: TGTGCCAGCAGTGAGAGGACAGGATCTGGGGCCAACGTCCTGACTTTC. Complete variable domain (other parts from reference TRBV2 and TRBJ2-6): EPEVTQTPSHQVTQMGQEVILRCVPISNHLYFYWYRQILGQKVEFLVSFYNNEISEKSEIFDDQFSVERPDGSNFTLKIRSTKLEDSAMYFCASSERTGSGANVLTFGAGSRLTVL.

The rearrangement uses TRBV5-1 and TRBJ2-7, with D possibly being TRBD1 (6 bases). Germline CDR1 reads SGHRS; CDR2 reads YFSETQ. The CDR3 runs to 17 residues. V was clipped by 4 bases and J by 3 bases, with 23 bases between them. This CDR3 is CASSPNTGSHSYYEQYF. CDR3 nucleotide sequence: TGCGCCAGCAGCCCTAACACAGGGTCCCACTCGTACTACGAGCAGTACTTC.

The V and J genes are TRBV19 and TRBJ2-1; TRBD2 matches at 8 bases. V trimming: 4 bases; J trimming: 5 bases; junction bases outside the gene matches: 13. This CDR3 comprises 17 residues. Germline CDR1 LNHDA, CDR2 SQIVND (reference sequence). The CDR3 nucleotides read TGTGCCAGTAGTAGCTCTTTGGGGCGGGGGGCTCACAATGAGCAGTTCTTC. Residues: CASSSSLGRGAHNEQFF.

A few counts support this clone. V and J are TRBV7-9 and TRBJ2-7, with D unclear. Trimming shortened V by 3 bases and J by 3 bases, and 15 bases separated the two germline ends. Per the germline V gene, CDR1 is SEHNR and CDR2 is FQNEAQ (reference sequence). The CDR3 runs to 15 residues. The CDR3 reads CASSLTAAVYYEQYF. CDR3 nucleotide sequence: TGTGCCAGCAGCTTGACGGCGGCGGTTTACTACGAGCAGTACTTC.

This chain joins TRBV6-1 and TRBJ1-6; no reliable D call. Germline-derived CDR1 and CDR2 are MNHNS and SASEGT. Trimming removed 1 base from V and 4 bases from J, with 11 bases in between. CDR3 length: 16 residues. CDR3 bases: TGTGCCAGCAGTGAAGTCCCGGGTGTGTATAATTCACCCCTCCACTTT. This gives the protein CASSEVPGVYNSPLHF.

The chain uses TRBV28 and TRBJ1-2, with D perhaps matching TRBD1 (5 bases). Germline V CDR1 and CDR2: MDHEN, SYDVKM. The CDR3 consists of 14 residues. V gave up 6 bases and J gave up 3 bases, with 14 bases separating them. The CDR3 is CASRPPGRYYGYTF. The DNA of the CDR3 is TGTGCCAGCAGACCACCGGGACGGTACTATGGCTACACCTTC.

The chain recombines TRBV19 with TRBJ2-7; TRBD1 agrees at 11 bases. The CDR3 has 15 residues. The J segment lost 3 bases and the V segment lost 6 bases, leaving 7 bases of the junction unmatched. Germline CDR1 LNHDA, CDR2 SQIVND (reference sequence). CDR3 DNA sequence: TGTGCCAGTAGCCAGGGGACAGGGGGGGACTACGAGCAGTACTTC. It is translated as CASSQGTGGDYEQYF.

The chain carries TRBV5-1 and TRBJ1-1, with 11 bases that match TRBD1. Germline V gene data show CDR1 as SGHRS and CDR2 as YFSETQ. V lost 1 base to trimming and J lost 4 bases; unmatched junction nucleotides: 6. The CDR3 contains 16 residues. The CDR3 region is CASSLLGQGAVTEAFF. As DNA, the CDR3 is TGCGCCAGCAGCTTGCTCGGACAGGGGGCAGTCACTGAAGCTTTCTTT.